This TCR beta chain was identified during a study of molecular identifiers for immune sequencing clone quantification. This clonotype was observed a single time. Its antigen is unknown. A single base separates this from a much larger clone, so it may be a read error. The germline V gene has CDR1 MNHEY and CDR2 SMNVEV (reference sequence). The CDR3 has 14 residues. Study-wide results and limits: Spiked Jurkat TCR RNA equivalent to one cell was reportedly detectable in about a million naive cells.

A single record per CDR3 protein comes from TCRdb applying MiXCR to the PCR reads. The sample records about 97,000 distinct CDR3 sequences, roughly 24% being singletons. Sample: naive CD8+ T cells from blood, with Jurkat cell RNA spiked in. Subset described: FACS-sorted CD8+CD4-CCR7+CD45RA+ naive T cells. V and J are TRBV27 and TRBJ2-7, with a weak D call TRBD2 (7 bases). The source is a human donor in good health. Some libraries in this study had Jurkat cell RNA spiked in. The CDR3 DNA reads as TGTGCCGGCAGTTTTGGAGGGGGGGGCTACGAGCAGTACTTC. Translated, it gives CAGSFGGGGYEQYF.